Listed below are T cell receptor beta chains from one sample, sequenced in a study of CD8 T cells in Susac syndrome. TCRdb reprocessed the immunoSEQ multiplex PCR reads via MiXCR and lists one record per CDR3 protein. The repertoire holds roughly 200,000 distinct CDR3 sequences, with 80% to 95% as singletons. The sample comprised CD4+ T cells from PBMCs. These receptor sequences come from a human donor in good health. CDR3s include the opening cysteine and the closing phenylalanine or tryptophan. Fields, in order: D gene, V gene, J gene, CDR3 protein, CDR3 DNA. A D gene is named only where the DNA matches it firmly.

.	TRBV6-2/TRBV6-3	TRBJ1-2	CASSYAAQESGYTF	TGTGCCAGCAGTTACGCGGCCCAAGAGAGTGGCTACACCTTC
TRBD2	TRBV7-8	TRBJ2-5	CASSPLAGYQETQYF	TGTGCCAGCAGCCCCTTAGCGGGGTACCAAGAGACCCAGTACTTC
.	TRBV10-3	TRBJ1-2	CAISESAPNYGYTF	TGTGCCATCAGTGAGTCGGCACCTAACTATGGCTACACCTTC
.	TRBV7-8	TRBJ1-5	CASSFEDQPQHF	TGTGCCAGCAGTTTTGAAGATCAGCCCCAGCATTTT
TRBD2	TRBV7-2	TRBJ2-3	CASSLAGGATQYF	TGTGCCAGCAGCTTAGCCGGGGGGGCCACGCAGTATTTT
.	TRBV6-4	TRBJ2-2	CASSVDGPPNTGELFF	TGTGCCAGCAGTGTGGACGGACCCCCAAACACCGGGGAGCTGTTTTTT
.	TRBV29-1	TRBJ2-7	CSVGTNYEQYF	TGCAGCGTGGGGACGAACTACGAGCAGTACTTC
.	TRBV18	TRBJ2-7	CASSDPIRGYNDEQYF	TGTGCCAGCTCAGACCCGATTCGGGGGTACAACGACGAGCAGTACTTC
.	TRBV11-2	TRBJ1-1	CASSPVGAAFF	TGTGCCAGCAGCCCGGTTGGGGCAGCTTTCTTT
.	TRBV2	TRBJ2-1	CASRSSDGYNEQFF	TGTGCCAGCAGGAGTAGCGATGGGTACAATGAGCAGTTCTTC